This TCR beta chain derives from a study of regulatory T cells in long-lasting Graves disease. This clonotype was found a few times. Time point given: persistent/refractory GD, antithyroid drugs over 5 years with positive TRAb. RNA isolated from PBMCs was used to make the TCR library. CDR3-region Arm-PCR and iRepertoire HTBI primers produced the TCR beta libraries. Each CDR3 protein gets one entry after TCRdb re-called the multiplex PCR reads with MiXCR. The table shows about 420,000 distinct CDR3 sequences, with about a quarter occurring only once. This TCR derives from a female donor with Graves disease. This specimen was peripheral blood mononuclear cells (PBMCs), taken when the disease was refractory, from a patient treated with antithyroid drugs.

The CDR3 DNA follows: TGTGCCAGCAGCTTAAGCAGGGGTGGAGTAGAGACCCAGTACTTC. Its protein is CASSLSRGGVETQYF. V is TRBV7-9 and J is TRBJ2-5; a weak D match, TRBD1 (6 bases). Germline V gene data show CDR1 as SEHNR and CDR2 as FQNEAQ (reference sequence). This CDR3 contains 15 residues. V lost 2 bases and J lost 4, with 14 bases in between.